The entry that follows covers one TCR beta chain sequence. Trimming removed 3 bases from V and 3 bases from J, with 11 bases in between. Per the germline V gene, CDR1 is LNHDA and CDR2 is SQIVND (reference sequence). The CDR3 is 14 residues long. These data belong to a study of blood T cell repertoires in COVID-19. Study at large: COVID-19 samples, acute and convalescent, were from the United States, Italy and Spain. PBMCs, B-cell-depleted T cells, or T cells provided the cDNA or gDNA that made up the material.

How the authors handled the data: Amplifying reference gene primers gave estimates of nucleated cell counts. The data were produced by immunoSEQ multiplex PCR, yet TCRdb's version contains in-frame clones alone and is incomplete. D and trimming were read from the DNA, whereas the V and J calls and clone size are those reported in that table. Of about 120,000 clones listed, 70% to 80% are singletons. Sequencing was carried out using peripheral blood. J is TRBJ1-2 and V is TRBV19; D possibly corresponds to TRBD1 (6 bases). The sequence was obtained from a human donor in a cohort sampled during active COVID-19. The CDR3 nucleotides read TGTGCCAGTAGTATTACAGGGCACGACTATGGCTACACCTTC. Translation: CASSITGHDYGYTF.